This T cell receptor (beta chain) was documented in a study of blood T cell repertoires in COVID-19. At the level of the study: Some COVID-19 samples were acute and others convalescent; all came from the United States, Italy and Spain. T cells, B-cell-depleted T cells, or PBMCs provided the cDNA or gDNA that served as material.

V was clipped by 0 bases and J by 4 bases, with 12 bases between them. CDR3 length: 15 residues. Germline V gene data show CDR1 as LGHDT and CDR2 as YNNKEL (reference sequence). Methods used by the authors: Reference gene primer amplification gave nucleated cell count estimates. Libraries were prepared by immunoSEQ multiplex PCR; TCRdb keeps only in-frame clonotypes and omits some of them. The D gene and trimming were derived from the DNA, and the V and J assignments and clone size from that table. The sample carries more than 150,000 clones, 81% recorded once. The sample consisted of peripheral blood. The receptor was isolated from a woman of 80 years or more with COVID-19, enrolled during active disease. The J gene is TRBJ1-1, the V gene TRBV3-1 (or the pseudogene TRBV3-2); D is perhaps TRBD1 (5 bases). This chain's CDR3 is CASSQDQGGGTEAFF. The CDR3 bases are TGTGCCAGCAGCCAAGACCAGGGCGGTGGCACTGAAGCTTTCTTT.